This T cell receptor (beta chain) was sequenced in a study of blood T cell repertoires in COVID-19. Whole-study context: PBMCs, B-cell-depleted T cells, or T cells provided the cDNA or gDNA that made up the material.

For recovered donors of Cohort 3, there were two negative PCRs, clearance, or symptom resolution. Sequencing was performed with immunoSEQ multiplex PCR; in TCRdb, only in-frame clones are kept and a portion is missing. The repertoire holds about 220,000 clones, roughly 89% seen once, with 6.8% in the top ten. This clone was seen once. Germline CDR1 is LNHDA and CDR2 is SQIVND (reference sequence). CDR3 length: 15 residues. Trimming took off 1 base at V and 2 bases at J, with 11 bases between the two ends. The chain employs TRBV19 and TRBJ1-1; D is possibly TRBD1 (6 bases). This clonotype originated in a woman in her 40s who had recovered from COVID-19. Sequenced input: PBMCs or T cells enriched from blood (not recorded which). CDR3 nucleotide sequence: TGTGCCAGTAGTATAGTGGTCAGGGGTAACACTGAAGCTTTCTTT. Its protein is CASSIVVRGNTEAFF.